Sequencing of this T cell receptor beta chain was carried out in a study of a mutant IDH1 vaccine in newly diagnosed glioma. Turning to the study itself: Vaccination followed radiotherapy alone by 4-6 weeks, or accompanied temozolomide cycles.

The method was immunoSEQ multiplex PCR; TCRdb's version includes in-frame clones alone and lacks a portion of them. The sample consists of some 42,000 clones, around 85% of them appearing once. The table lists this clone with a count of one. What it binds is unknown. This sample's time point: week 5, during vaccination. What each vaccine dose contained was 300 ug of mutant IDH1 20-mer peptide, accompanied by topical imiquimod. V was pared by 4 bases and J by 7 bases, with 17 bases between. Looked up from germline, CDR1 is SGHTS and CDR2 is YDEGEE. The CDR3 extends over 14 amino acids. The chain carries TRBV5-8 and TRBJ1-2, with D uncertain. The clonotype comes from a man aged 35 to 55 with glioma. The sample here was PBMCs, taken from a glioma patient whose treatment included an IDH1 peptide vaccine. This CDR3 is CASSPSPGLGGYTF. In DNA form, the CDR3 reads TGTGCCAGCAGCCCTAGCCCGGGTCTGGGTGGCTACACCTTC.